This T cell receptor beta chain was observed in a study of human thymus T cells (dated by TCRdb to about 2020). For the study in its entirety: The study used roughly eight infant thymus samples plus four related peripheral blood samples to characterize TCR alpha and beta repertoires. The infant donors were about 7 to 244 days old, and the cohort included several males and two females.

Thymus tissue was obtained as surgical resects removed during corrective cardiac surgery. Immunologically healthy infants undergoing open corrective cardiac surgery for congenital heart defects in Finland were used as donors. After being mechanically released from the tissue, thymocytes were kept at -70 degrees C in pellets of about 9.5-30 million cells. Genomic DNA was extracted from frozen cell pellets with a QIAsymphony instrument. The research as a whole found: The related research reported highly overlapping thymic TCR repertoires among unrelated individuals. Biased V and J gene segment usage appeared to be present in both thymic and peripheral blood repertoires. On average, thymus samples yielded 800,000 or so unique TCRB clonotypes, whereas blood samples yielded about 80,000.

The V and J ends are trimmed by 0 bases and 4 bases, leaving 14 bases between them. Per the germline V gene (reference sequence), SGHKS is the CDR1 and YYEKEE is the CDR2. The CDR3 measures 16 amino acids from cysteine to phenylalanine. The retained sequence is limited to the CDR3, 48 bases, with the frame set at the first base. The immunoSEQ multiplex PCR assay was used to amplify the TCRB and TCRAD loci from a standardized quantity of quality-controlled genomic DNA. The amplicons spanned the V(D)J region and were long enough to cover the CDR3 and allow V and J genes to be identified. Amplicon sequencing was performed on an Illumina platform through the commercial immunoSEQ service. In the source study's methods: Corrections for primer bias and sequencing errors followed previously described methods, while TCRAD and TCRB definitions were based on the IMGT database. Repertoires were analysed with immunoSEQ Analyzer 3.0 and VDJTools, covering basic statistics, V/J segment usage, diversity estimates, rarefaction and pairwise overlap. To estimate diversity, the Chao1, ChaoE, Efron-Thisted, Shannon and inverse Simpson indices were applied, and diversity was also estimated on datasets down-sampled to the smallest sample. Repertoire overlap was determined by strict matching of CDR3 nucleotide sequence, V gene and J gene, and Jaccard-based multidimensional scaling clustering was applied. This is the immuneACCESS table as TCRdb keeps it, with only in-frame sequences that have V and J called. A part of the clones is gone; compared with another copy, unresolved V genes explain less than half, and the rest is unexplained. The DNA gave D and trimming, while V, J and clone size come from that table. The sample yields tens of thousands of clones; 85% to 95% were counted once. Around 0.034% of the sample comes from the top ten.

Regarding this clone: Its target antigen remains unknown. No qualities accompany the bases; no much larger clone lies one base away.

The specimen sequenced was thymus tissue. This TCR was recovered from a girl under three years old with a congenital heart defect but otherwise immunologically healthy. The chain uses TRBV5-5 and TRBJ1-3; a tentative D match to TRBD1 spans 5 bases. The DNA sequence follows: TGTGCCAGCAGCTTGGGAGGTGGAGGGGACGGAAACACCATATATTTT. Translated, it gives CASSLGGGGDGNTIYF.